This T cell receptor beta chain was recovered during a study of T cell responses to AZD1222 COVID-19 vaccine. Germline CDR1 is MNHEY and CDR2 is SVGAGI. The ends were cut back, 5 bases at V and 4 bases at J, with 8 bases in the middle. The CDR3 totals 12 residues. Method: immunoSEQ multiplex PCR; TCRdb's copy keeps in-frame clones and lacks some. Among some 120,000 clones, 90% were seen once, and the ten largest hold 4.4%. This clone has just one count. This clonotype was obtained from an adult in good health. The specimen comprised peripheral blood, sampled on day 0 of MenACWY control vaccination. The chain recombines TRBV6-5 with TRBJ1-2; D might be TRBD1 (5 bases). The CDR3 DNA sequence: TGTGCCAGCAGTACAGGTGCCTATGGCTACACCTTC. Its protein product is CASSTGAYGYTF.